The rows below give T cell receptor beta chains drawn from one sample of a study of cytomegalovirus exposure and HLA in healthy donors. Libraries were prepared by immunoSEQ multiplex PCR; TCRdb keeps only in-frame clonotypes and omits some of them. The data contain over 150,000 clones, about 72% of them singletons. The material sequenced was PBMCs. These receptors originate from a man between 50 and 59 years old in good health and CMV-seropositive. Each CDR3 is given with its conserved first and last residue. The D gene is left open where the match is weak. Clone sizes are given selectively: once, few, many, or a class where the clone is expanded.

clone_size | j_call | d_call | v_call | cdr3_aa | cdr3_nt
. | TRBJ1-1 | . | TRBV18 | CASSPSEDSSLNTEAFF | TGTGCCAGCTCACCCTCAGAAGACAGCTCCTTGAACACTGAAGCTTTCTTT
. | TRBJ1-2 | . | TRBV5-1 | CASSSIRGAFGYTF | TGCGCCAGCAGCAGCATTCGGGGGGCTTTTGGCTACACCTTC
few | TRBJ1-2 | TRBD1 | TRBV2 | CPSTGSGGIYGYTF | TGTCCAAGCACGGGGTCAGGGGGCATCTATGGCTACACCTTC
once | TRBJ2-7 | TRBD2 | TRBV29-1 | CSVAPERGSSYEQYF | TGCAGCGTTGCCCCAGAGCGGGGGAGCTCCTACGAGCAGTACTTC
. | TRBJ2-7 | TRBD2 | TRBV6-5 | CASTRLAGTYEQYF | TGTGCCAGCACCCGACTAGCGGGGACCTACGAGCAGTACTTC
. | TRBJ2-7 | TRBD1 | TRBV9 | CASSQDRVREQYF | TGTGCCAGCAGCCAGGACAGGGTACGGGAGCAGTACTTC
. | TRBJ2-3 | TRBD2 | TRBV7-2 | CASSLEEAGGFTDTQYF | TGTGCCAGCAGCTTAGAGGAAGCGGGGGGATTCACAGATACGCAGTATTTT
. | TRBJ2-7 | . | TRBV6-5 | CAAGGGDTYEQYF | TGTGCCGCTGGAGGGGGGGATACCTACGAGCAGTACTTC
. | TRBJ2-3 | . | TRBV11-3 | CASSLGHSNTDTQYF | TGTGCCAGCAGCTTAGGACACTCAAACACAGATACGCAGTATTTT
once | TRBJ1-1 | . | TRBV6-4 | CASSDYEGARAFF | TGTGCCAGCAGTGACTATGAGGGAGCGCGAGCTTTCTTT
. | TRBJ2-3 | TRBD2 | TRBV9 | CASSINRAGGVDTQYF | TGTGCCAGCAGCATAAATAGGGCCGGGGGGGTAGATACGCAGTATTTT
. | TRBJ1-1 | . | TRBV4-3 | CASSQIGGNTEAFF | TGCGCCAGCAGCCAAATCGGGGGGAACACTGAAGCTTTCTTT
. | TRBJ2-7 | . | TRBV7-8 | CASSPLYEQYF | TGTGCCAGCAGCCCTCTGTATGAGCAGTACTTC
. | TRBJ1-1 | . | TRBV7-9 | CASSLAGGGARTEAFF | TGTGCCAGCAGCCTAGCGGGAGGGGGGGCGCGTACTGAAGCTTTCTTT
. | TRBJ2-7 | . | TRBV5-4 | CASAPGNTYEQYF | TGTGCCAGCGCGCCAGGGAATACCTACGAGCAGTACTTC
once | TRBJ1-2 | . | TRBV11-2 | CASSLDPFAARGYTF | TGTGCCAGCAGCTTAGATCCATTCGCAGCCAGGGGCTACACCTTC
. | TRBJ2-7 | TRBD1 | TRBV6-1 | CASSGLTSGQGAREQYF | TGTGCCAGCAGTGGGCTTACCAGCGGGCAGGGGGCGCGGGAGCAGTACTTC
. | TRBJ2-3 | TRBD1 | TRBV28 | CASSSIGQGTDTQYF | TGTGCCAGCAGCTCCATAGGACAGGGCACAGATACGCAGTATTTT
. | TRBJ2-2 | . | TRBV5-1 | CASSFLPGTTGELFF | TGCGCCAGCAGCTTCCTCCCAGGTACCACCGGGGAGCTGTTTTTT
. | TRBJ2-2 | TRBD2 | TRBV5-1 | CASDTSGGSTGELFF | TGCGCCAGCGACACTAGCGGGGGGTCAACCGGGGAGCTGTTTTTT
. | TRBJ2-7 | TRBD2 | TRBV27 | CASSSGGSQNGEQYF | TGTGCCAGCAGTTCCGGGGGGTCTCAGAACGGCGAGCAGTACTTC
. | TRBJ1-2 | . | TRBV13 | CASNVQGGYTF | TGTGCCAGCAACGTACAGGGCGGCTACACCTTC
. | TRBJ2-7 | TRBD1 | TRBV29-1 | CSVKAGGPSEQYF | TGCAGCGTCAAGGCAGGGGGCCCTTCCGAGCAGTACTTC
. | TRBJ2-5 | . | TRBV7-6 | CASSQTGEETQYF | TGTGCCAGCAGCCAGACTGGCGAAGAGACCCAGTACTTC
. | TRBJ1-4 | . | TRBV2 | CASTPGEFREKLFF | TGTGCCAGCACTCCGGGGGAGTTCAGAGAAAAACTGTTTTTT
once | TRBJ2-7 | . | TRBV15 | CATSREGLSYEQYF | TGTGCCACCAGCAGAGAGGGGCTCTCCTACGAGCAGTACTTC
. | TRBJ1-2 | TRBD1 | TRBV12-5 | CASGLQGYGYTF | TGTGCTAGTGGTTTACAGGGGTATGGCTACACCTTC
few | TRBJ2-3 | . | TRBV5-1 | CASSLAPSNTDTQYF | TGCGCCAGCAGCTTGGCCCCGTCTAACACAGATACGCAGTATTTT
. | TRBJ2-4 | . | TRBV5-4 | CASSLEGGPGKNIQYF | TGTGCCAGCAGCTTGGAGGGGGGGCCGGGCAAAAACATTCAGTACTTC
. | TRBJ2-5 | TRBD2 | TRBV5-4 | CASRNGAGGPGETQYF | TGTGCCAGCAGAAACGGAGCGGGGGGGCCCGGGGAGACCCAGTACTTC
. | TRBJ2-5 | . | TRBV5-1 | CASSQNGQTQETQYF | TGCGCCAGCAGCCAAAATGGACAGACACAAGAGACCCAGTACTTC
. | TRBJ2-2 | . | TRBV4-2 | CASRPSRNTGELFF | TGTGCCAGCAGACCATCTAGAAACACCGGGGAGCTGTTTTTT
few | TRBJ1-5 | . | TRBV11-2 | CASSFGGFKQPQHF | TGTGCCAGCAGCTTCGGAGGGTTTAAACAGCCCCAGCATTTT
. | TRBJ2-7 | TRBD1 | TRBV10-1 | CASSEGGDRGLDEQYF | TGCGCCAGCAGTGAAGGAGGGGACAGGGGGCTAGACGAGCAGTACTTC
. | TRBJ1-2 | TRBD1 | TRBV5-1 | CASSWDRGYGYTF | TGCGCCAGCAGCTGGGACAGGGGGTATGGCTACACCTTC
. | TRBJ2-7 | . | TRBV7-9 | CASSLGVGDGEQYF | TGTGCCAGCAGCTTAGGGGTAGGAGATGGGGAGCAGTACTTC
. | TRBJ1-5 | . | TRBV30 | CAWSGLTSDQPQHF | TGTGCCTGGTCCGGACTTACGAGCGATCAGCCCCAGCATTTT
once | TRBJ1-6 | TRBD1 | TRBV5-1 | CASSTPPGQSSPLHF | TGCGCCAGCAGCACACCCCCGGGACAGAGTTCACCCCTCCACTTT
. | TRBJ1-1 | TRBD1 | TRBV28 | CASTAPQGAFTEAFF | TGTGCCAGCACCGCTCCCCAGGGGGCGTTTACTGAAGCTTTCTTT
. | TRBJ2-2 | . | TRBV5-5 | CATQIRDTNTGELFF | TGTGCCACCCAGATCCGGGACACAAACACCGGGGAGCTGTTTTTT
few | TRBJ2-1 | . | TRBV4-3 | CASSQDWQGGYNEQFF | TGCGCCAGCAGCCAAGATTGGCAGGGGGGCTACAATGAGCAGTTCTTC
. | TRBJ2-5 | TRBD2 | TRBV10-3 | CAISANQGGETQYF | TGTGCCATCAGTGCCAACCAGGGAGGGGAGACCCAGTACTTC
. | TRBJ2-3 | TRBD2 | TRBV20-1 | CSWTSGGTQYF | TGCAGCTGGACTAGCGGGGGAACGCAGTATTTT
. | TRBJ1-2 | TRBD1 | TRBV9 | CASSVGQGPNYGYTF | TGTGCCAGCAGCGTGGGACAGGGGCCGAACTATGGCTACACCTTC
. | TRBJ1-2 | TRBD1 | TRBV29-1 | CSAPEQGINGYTF | TGCAGCGCCCCCGAACAGGGGATCAACGGCTACACCTTC
. | TRBJ1-2 | TRBD1 | TRBV2 | CASSRTGATEGYTF | TGTGCCAGCAGTCGGACAGGGGCAACAGAGGGCTACACCTTC
. | TRBJ2-5 | TRBD2 | TRBV5-1 | CASSSGTSGRETQYF | TGCGCCAGCAGCTCCGGGACTAGCGGGAGGGAGACCCAGTACTTC
. | TRBJ2-1 | TRBD2 | TRBV19 | CASSPSGGVLRNEQFF | TGTGCCAGTAGTCCCAGCGGGGGGGTTCTGCGCAATGAGCAGTTCTTC
. | TRBJ1-6 | TRBD1 | TRBV4-1 | CASSQGQKNSPLHF | TGCGCCAGCAGCCAGGGACAGAAGAATTCACCCCTCCACTTT
few | TRBJ2-1 | . | TRBV5-1 | CASSALGQGDHNEQFF | TGCGCCAGCAGCGCCCTTGGGCAGGGTGACCACAATGAGCAGTTCTTC
. | TRBJ2-3 | . | TRBV6-1 | CASSVTVPIFTDTQYF | TGTGCCAGCAGTGTTACAGTCCCGATATTCACAGATACGCAGTATTTT
. | TRBJ2-7 | . | TRBV13 | CASSPGLSPYEQYF | TGTGCCAGCAGCCCGGGACTTTCCCCCTACGAGCAGTACTTC
. | TRBJ2-7 | TRBD2 | TRBV7-9 | CASSRSGGAADEQYF | TGTGCCAGCAGCCGTAGCGGGGGGGCCGCGGACGAGCAGTACTTC
. | TRBJ2-3 | TRBD2 | TRBV6-1 | CASSLSSGGSVTQYF | TGTGCCAGCAGTCTGTCTAGCGGGGGGTCAGTTACGCAGTATTTT
. | TRBJ1-5 | TRBD1 | TRBV10-3 | CAISGQPGQGDQPQHF | TGTGCCATCAGTGGACAACCGGGACAGGGGGATCAGCCCCAGCATTTT